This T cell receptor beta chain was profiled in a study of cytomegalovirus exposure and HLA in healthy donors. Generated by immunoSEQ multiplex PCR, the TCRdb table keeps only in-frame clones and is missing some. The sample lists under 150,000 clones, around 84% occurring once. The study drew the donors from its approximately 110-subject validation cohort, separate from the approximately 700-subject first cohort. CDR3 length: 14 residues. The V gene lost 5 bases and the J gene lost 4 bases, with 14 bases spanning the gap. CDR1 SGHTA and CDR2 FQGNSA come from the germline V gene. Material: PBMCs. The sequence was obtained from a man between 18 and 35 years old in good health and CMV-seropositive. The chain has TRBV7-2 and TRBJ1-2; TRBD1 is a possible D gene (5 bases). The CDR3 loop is CASSHRQGVYGYTF. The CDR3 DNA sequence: TGTGCCAGCAGCCACCGGCAGGGTGTCTATGGCTACACCTTC.